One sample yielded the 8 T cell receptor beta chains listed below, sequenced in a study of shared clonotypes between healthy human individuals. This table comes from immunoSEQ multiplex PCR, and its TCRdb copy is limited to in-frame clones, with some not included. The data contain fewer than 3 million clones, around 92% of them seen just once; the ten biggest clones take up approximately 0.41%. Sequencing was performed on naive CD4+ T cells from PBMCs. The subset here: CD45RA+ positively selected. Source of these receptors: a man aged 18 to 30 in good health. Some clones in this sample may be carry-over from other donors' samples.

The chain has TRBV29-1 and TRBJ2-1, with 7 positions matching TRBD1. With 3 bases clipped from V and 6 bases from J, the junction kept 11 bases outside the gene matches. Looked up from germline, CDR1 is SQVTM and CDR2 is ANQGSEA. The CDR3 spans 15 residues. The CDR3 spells CSVDSLGGSSNEQFF. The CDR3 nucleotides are TGCAGCGTTGACTCTTTAGGGGGCAGTTCCAATGAGCAGTTCTTC.

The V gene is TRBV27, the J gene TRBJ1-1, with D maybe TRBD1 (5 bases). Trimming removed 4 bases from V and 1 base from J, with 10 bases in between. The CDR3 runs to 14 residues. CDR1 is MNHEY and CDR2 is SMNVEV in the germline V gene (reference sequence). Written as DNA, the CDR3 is TGTGCCAGCAGTTGGATGGGGGGGAACACTGAAGCTTTCTTT. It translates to CASSWMGGNTEAFF.

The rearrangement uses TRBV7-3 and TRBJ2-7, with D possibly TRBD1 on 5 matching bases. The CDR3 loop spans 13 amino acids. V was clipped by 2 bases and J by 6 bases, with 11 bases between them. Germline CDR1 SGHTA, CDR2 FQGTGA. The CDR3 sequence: CASSLLWGSEQYF. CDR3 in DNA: TGTGCCAGCAGCTTACTGTGGGGCAGCGAGCAGTACTTC. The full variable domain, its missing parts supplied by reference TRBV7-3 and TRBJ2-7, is GAGVSQTPSNKVTEKGKYVELRCDPISGHTALYWYRQSLGQGPEFLIYFQGTGAADDSGLPNDRFFAVRPEGSVSTLKIQRTERGDSAVYLCASSLLWGSEQYFGPGTRLTVT.

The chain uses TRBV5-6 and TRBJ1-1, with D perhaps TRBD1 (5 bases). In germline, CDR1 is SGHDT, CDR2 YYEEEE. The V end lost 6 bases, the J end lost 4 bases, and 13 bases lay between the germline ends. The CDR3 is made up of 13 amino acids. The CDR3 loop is CASTRRGGTEAFF. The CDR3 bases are TGTGCCAGCACCAGGCGGGGGGGCACTGAAGCTTTCTTT.

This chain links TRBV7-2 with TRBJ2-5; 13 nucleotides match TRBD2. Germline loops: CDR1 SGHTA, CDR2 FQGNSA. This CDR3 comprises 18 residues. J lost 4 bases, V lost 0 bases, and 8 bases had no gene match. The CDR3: CASSLAVRLAGGGETQYF. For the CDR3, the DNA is TGTGCCAGCAGCTTAGCTGTCCGACTAGCGGGAGGAGGAGAGACCCAGTACTTC. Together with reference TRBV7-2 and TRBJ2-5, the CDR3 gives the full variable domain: GAGVSQSPSNKVTEKGKDVELRCDPISGHTALYWYRQSLGQGLEFLIYFQGNSAPDKSGLPSDRFSAERTGGSVSTLTIQRTQQEDSAVYLCASSLAVRLAGGGETQYFGPGTRLLVL.

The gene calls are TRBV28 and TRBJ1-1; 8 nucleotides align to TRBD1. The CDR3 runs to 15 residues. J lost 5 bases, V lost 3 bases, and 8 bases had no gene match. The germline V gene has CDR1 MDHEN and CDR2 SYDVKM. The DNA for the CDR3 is TGTGCCAGCAGTTTGGGCAGGACAGGGAGTACTGAAGCTTTCTTT. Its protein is CASSLGRTGSTEAFF.

CDR3 DNA sequence: TGCAGCTGGGTCAGGGAGGCAGATACGCAGTATTTT. It yields the protein CSWVREADTQYF. The chain is built from TRBV29-1 and TRBJ2-3; a possible D gene is TRBD2 (6 bases). V dropped 8 bases and J dropped 4 bases, with 13 bases sitting between them. Germline CDR1 is SQVTM and CDR2 is ANQGSEA. The CDR3 is 12 amino acids.

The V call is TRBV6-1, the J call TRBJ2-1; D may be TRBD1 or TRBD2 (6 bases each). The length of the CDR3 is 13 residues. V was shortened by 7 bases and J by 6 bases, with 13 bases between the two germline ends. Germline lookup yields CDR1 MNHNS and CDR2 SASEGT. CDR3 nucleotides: TGTGCCAGCATTGGGGGGCGCGGCAATGAGCAGTTCTTC. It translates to CASIGGRGNEQFF.